The T cell receptor (beta chain) under discussion was sequenced for a study of post-analysis software for immune sequencing data. Turning to the study itself: Patients with relapsing-remitting, secondary progressive and progressive-relapsing multiple sclerosis courses were all represented.

Study observations and caveats: Higher frequency in patients than in controls was seen for 5 or 6 TRBV segments, with TRBV5-6, TRBV5-1 and TRBV20-1 among them.

Per germline, CDR1 SGHTA and CDR2 FQGTGA. This CDR3 spans 14 amino acids. V shed 5 bases and J shed 3 bases, with 11 bases lying between them. Note on this clonotype: Its antigen remains unidentified.

Prepared TCR beta cDNA libraries contained unique molecular identifiers. When roughly 0.9 to 10 million T cells were used, they gave a few hundred thousand cDNA molecules. One entry per CDR3 protein, called by TCRdb with MiXCR from the PCR reads. In the table there are about 400,000 distinct CDR3 sequences, roughly 30% of which are singletons. The sequence was collected from a girl aged 10 to 17 with multiple sclerosis. The genes are TRBV7-3 and TRBJ2-4; possibly TRBD2 for D (6 bases). Sequencing used blood. CDR3 sequence reads: CASSVGGGKNIQYF. The CDR3 bases are TGTGCCAGCAGCGTGGGGGGAGGCAAAAACATTCAGTACTTC.